The 29 T cell receptor beta chains reported below all come from one sample, sequenced in a study of blood T cell repertoires in COVID-19. TCRdb's table, derived via immunoSEQ multiplex PCR, lists solely in-frame clones and lacks some. The table shows about 250,000 clones, with 65% to 90% occurring only once. Sample: peripheral blood. The receptors come from a woman aged 80 or over with active or convalescent COVID-19.

The rearrangement uses TRBV24-1 and TRBJ1-2; TRBD1 aligns across 7 bases. From germline, CDR1 is KGHDR and CDR2 SFDVKD. With V trimmed by 3 bases and J by 8 bases, 8 bases remained unmatched. This CDR3 spans 14 amino acids. The CDR3 here is CATSDADRFIGYTF. The CDR3 DNA reads TGTGCCACCAGTGATGCGGACAGGTTTATAGGCTACACCTTC.

The chain is built from TRBV19 and TRBJ2-7, with TRBD1 matching 7 bases. The germline gives CDR1 LNHDA, CDR2 SQIVND (reference sequence). This CDR3 comprises 16 residues. Trimming at V came to 5 bases and at J to 3 bases, leaving 13 bases not matched to a gene. For the CDR3, the DNA is TGTGCCAGTAGTCCCTCCGACAGGGCCCACTTCTACGAGCAGTACTTC. Its protein is CASSPSDRAHFYEQYF.

This chain connects TRBV7-2 to TRBJ2-7; D unresolved. The CDR3 sequence is 14 residues long. The ends were cut back, 2 bases at V and 0 bases at J, with 8 bases in the middle. CDR1 SGHTA and CDR2 FQGNSA come from the germline V gene. The CDR3 loop is CASSLTRNSYEQYF. The CDR3, as DNA: TGTGCCAGCAGCTTAACCAGAAACTCCTACGAGCAGTACTTC. Looking up the rest from reference TRBV7-2 and TRBJ2-7 gives the full variable domain: GAGVSQSPSNKVTEKGKDVELRCDPISGHTALYWYRQSLGQGLEFLIYFQGNSAPDKSGLPSDRFSAERTGGSVSTLTIQRTQQEDSAVYLCASSLTRNSYEQYFGPGTRLTVT.

The rearrangement uses TRBV7-2 and TRBJ2-1; D gene ambiguous. The CDR3 has 16 amino acids. Germline V gives CDR1 SGHTA, CDR2 FQGNSA. Trimming removed 1 base at V and 1 base at J, with 11 bases between. Here the CDR3 reads CASSLGSVRSYNEQFF. For the CDR3, the DNA is TGTGCCAGCAGCTTAGGATCGGTGAGGTCCTACAATGAGCAGTTCTTC. The full variable domain, in which reference TRBV7-2 and TRBJ2-1 provide the parts outside the CDR3, is GAGVSQSPSNKVTEKGKDVELRCDPISGHTALYWYRQSLGQGLEFLIYFQGNSAPDKSGLPSDRFSAERTGGSVSTLTIQRTQQEDSAVYLCASSLGSVRSYNEQFFGPGTRLTVL.

CDR3 bases: TGTGCCAGCAGCTCCGGACAGGAATATAATTCACCCCTCCACTTT. Residues: CASSSGQEYNSPLHF. The chain joins TRBV11-2 to TRBJ1-6, with 7 bases identical to TRBD1. V lost 4 bases and J lost 4; bases outside the gene matches: 4. CDR1 and CDR2 from the germline V gene are SGHAT and FQNNGV. The CDR3 is 15 residues long.

This clone was counted only a few times. The V gene is TRBV6-5, the J gene TRBJ1-3; maybe TRBD1 (5 bases). The V gene lost 0 bases and the J gene lost 0 bases, with 9 bases spanning the gap. The CDR3 consists of 16 residues. CDR1 is MNHEY and CDR2 is SVGAGI in the germline V gene. The CDR3 spells CASSYSRQSSGNTIYF. For the CDR3, the DNA is TGTGCCAGCAGTTACTCCAGACAGAGCTCTGGAAACACCATATATTTT.

The gene calls are TRBV15 and TRBJ1-3; tentatively, D is TRBD1 (6 bases). Germline CDR1 and CDR2: LNHNV and YYDKDF (reference sequence). The CDR3 spans 19 residues. V lost 2 bases and J lost 0, with 20 bases in between. This CDR3 is CATSRSPTWTVSSGNTIYF. CDR3 in DNA: TGTGCCACCAGCAGATCTCCTACGTGGACAGTCTCCTCTGGAAACACCATATATTTT. Filled out from reference TRBV15 and TRBJ1-3, the complete variable domain reads DAMVIQNPRYQVTQFGKPVTLSCSQTLNHNVMYWYQQKSSQAPKLLFHYYDKDFNNEADTPDNFQSRRPNTSFCFLDIRSPGLGDTAMYLCATSRSPTWTVSSGNTIYFGEGSWLTVV.

With regard to this clone: This same CDR3 is encoded by further DNA sequences in the sample. The genes are TRBV18 and TRBJ1-4, with 7 bases matching TRBD1. Looked up from germline, CDR1 is KGHSH and CDR2 is LQKENI. V shed 3 bases, J shed 4 bases, and the junction held 2 bases outside the gene matches. This CDR3 is 14 amino acids long. This CDR3 reads CASSPRQGNEKLFF. CDR3 sequence (DNA): TGTGCCAGCTCACCCCGACAGGGTAATGAAAAACTGTTTTTT.

This chain connects TRBV5-1 to TRBJ1-6; 8 bases match TRBD1. V was clipped by 0 bases and J by 5 bases; unmatched bases: 1. CDR3 size: 15 residues. Germline CDR1 and CDR2: SGHRS and YFSETQ. In DNA form, the CDR3 reads TGCGCCAGCAGCTTGGGGACAGGGAATAATTCACCCCTCCACTTT. Translation gives CASSLGTGNNSPLHF.

J is TRBJ1-6 and V is TRBV18; no definite D call. Germline V gene data show CDR1 as KGHSH and CDR2 as LQKENI. V was pared by 3 bases and J by 8 bases, with 14 bases between. The CDR3 has 15 residues. The CDR3 region is CASSPPLPGDSPLHF. The DNA for the CDR3 is TGTGCCAGCTCACCCCCGCTTCCAGGCGATTCACCCCTCCACTTT.

The gene calls are TRBV6-5 and TRBJ1-5; possible D gene TRBD1, 5 bases. Deletions cut 6 bases from V and 4 bases from J, with 16 bases between. Germline V lookup: CDR1 MNHEY, CDR2 SVGAGI. The CDR3 is made up of 15 amino acids. The CDR3 spells CASSGGLTGNQPQHF. CDR3 bases: TGTGCCAGCAGCGGGGGACTAACGGGGAATCAGCCCCAGCATTTT.

The chain employs TRBV5-4 and TRBJ1-5, with D tentatively TRBD1 (6 bases). The germline gives CDR1 SGHNT, CDR2 YYREEE (reference sequence). The CDR3 covers 15 residues. V was clipped by 0 bases and J by 9 bases, with 16 bases between them. The CDR3 DNA follows: TGTGCCAGCAGCTTGGAACAGGGACATATTTGGCCCCAGCATTTT. This codes for CASSLEQGHIWPQHF.

The chain couples TRBV20-1 to TRBJ1-5, with TRBD1 as a possible D gene (6 bases). The length of the CDR3 is 14 residues. Trimming removed 3 bases from V and 0 bases from J, with 9 bases in between. Germline V gives CDR1 DFQATT, CDR2 SNEGSKA (reference sequence). CDR3 sequence reads: CSASMGASNQPQHF. CDR3 DNA sequence: TGCAGTGCTAGTATGGGGGCTAGCAATCAGCCCCAGCATTTT.

V usage is TRBV5-8 and J usage is TRBJ1-3; the match to TRBD1 covers 7 bases. This CDR3 has 15 residues. V lost 5 bases to trimming and J lost 1 base; unmatched junction nucleotides: 6. Germline V lookup: CDR1 SGHTS, CDR2 YDEGEE. The CDR3 sequence: CASSPGTASGNTIYF. The CDR3 DNA reads TGTGCCAGCAGTCCAGGGACAGCTTCTGGAAACACCATATATTTT.

The genes are TRBV11-2 and TRBJ2-1; 7 nucleotides line up with TRBD2. CDR3 size: 14 residues. Germline CDR1 and CDR2: SGHAT and FQNNGV. V gave up 5 bases and J gave up 7 bases; unmatched junction bases: 8. The CDR3: CASSPPLALNEQFF. In nucleotides, the CDR3 is TGTGCCAGCAGCCCGCCACTAGCGCTAAATGAGCAGTTCTTC.

The chain is built from TRBV25-1 and TRBJ2-1; maybe TRBD2 (6 bases). The CDR3 has 15 amino acids. The V end was cut by 1 base, the J end by 2 bases, with 9 bases between. CDR1 is MGHDK and CDR2 is SYGVNS in the germline V gene. CDR3 protein: CASSESGGTYNEQFF. CDR3 DNA sequence: TGTGCCAGCAGTGAATCGGGCGGGACCTACAATGAGCAGTTCTTC.

This clone was seen just once. The rearrangement joins TRBV5-4 to TRBJ2-2; no clear D gene. CDR3 length: 15 residues. Trimming pared 0 bases from V and 6 bases from J, leaving 12 bases between. CDR1 and CDR2 from the germline V gene are SGHNT and YYREEE (reference sequence). CDR3 nucleotide sequence: TGTGCCAGCAGCTTGGCCGAGAACACAGCCGGGGAGCTGTTTTTT. This gives the protein CASSLAENTAGELFF.

Details on this clone: Other nucleotide sequences from this sample produce the same CDR3. The chain employs TRBV5-1 and TRBJ2-3; unclear D gene. Germline CDR1 is SGHRS and CDR2 is YFSETQ. This CDR3 comprises 16 residues. The V and J ends lost 0 bases and 0 bases respectively, with 11 bases between them. This CDR3 is CASSLGLAISTDTQYF. CDR3 in DNA: TGCGCCAGCAGCTTGGGACTGGCGATTAGCACAGATACGCAGTATTTT.

The V call is TRBV18, the J call TRBJ1-2; weak D call: TRBD1 (6 bases). The CDR3 runs to 14 residues. Trimming took 3 bases from V and 3 from J, leaving 11 bases between them. Germline CDR1 and CDR2: KGHSH and LQKENI. For the CDR3, the DNA is TGTGCCAGCTCACCCACAGGGATATACTATGGCTACACCTTC. Its protein is CASSPTGIYYGYTF.

The genes are TRBV19 and TRBJ1-5, with D maybe TRBD1 (5 bases). V was trimmed by 6 bases and J by 4 bases, leaving 19 bases between them. Germline V CDR1 and CDR2: LNHDA, SQIVND (reference sequence). This CDR3 contains 16 residues. CDR3 sequence (DNA): TGTGCCAGTAGGGAGGGGCAGGCCGAATTAAATCAGCCCCAGCATTTT. It encodes CASREGQAELNQPQHF. Looking up the rest from reference TRBV19 and TRBJ1-5 gives the full variable domain: DGGITQSPKYLFRKEGQNVTLSCEQNLNHDAMYWYRQDPGQGLRLIYYSQIVNDFQKGDIAEGYSVSREKKESFPLTVTSAQKNPTAFYLCASREGQAELNQPQHFGDGTRLSIL.

This clone appeared once. The V and J genes are TRBV18 and TRBJ2-2; D possibly corresponds to TRBD2 (6 bases). CDR3 length equals 17 residues. The germline V gene encodes CDR1 KGHSH and CDR2 LQKENI. The germline V and J ends were trimmed by 6 bases and 6 bases, with 23 bases remaining between them. The DNA of the CDR3 is TGTGCCAGCTCTCCTACACTCGACCAGGGAGGAGCCGGGGAGCTGTTTTTT. It translates to CASSPTLDQGGAGELFF.

The rearrangement uses TRBV3-1 (or the pseudogene TRBV3-2) and TRBJ1-5, with a weak D call TRBD1 (6 bases). From germline, CDR1 is LGHDT and CDR2 YNNKEL (reference sequence). This CDR3 contains 15 residues. V lost 1 base, J lost 4 bases, and 11 bases lay in between. The CDR3 DNA is TGTGCCAGCAGCCAAGCTCCAACAGGGAATCAGCCCCAGCATTTT. Translating gives CASSQAPTGNQPQHF.

The chain couples TRBV30 to TRBJ1-1, with TRBD1 as a possible D gene (5 bases). V lost 0 bases, J lost 12 bases, and 14 bases lay in between. Germline CDR1 is GTSNPN and CDR2 is SVGIG (reference sequence). The CDR3 extends over 12 amino acids. Written as DNA, the CDR3 is TGTGCCTGGAGTGTTTGGGAGGGGAGACCTTTCTTT. Protein product: CAWSVWEGRPFF.

The rearrangement links TRBV24-1 to TRBJ2-4; TRBD2 might be the D (6 bases). Germline V gene lookup returns CDR1 KGHDR and CDR2 SFDVKD. This CDR3 has 13 residues. Trimming removed 6 bases from V and 9 bases from J, with 14 bases in between. CDR3 region: CATSTGTHVIQYF. The CDR3 region has the DNA TGTGCCACCAGTACCGGGACTCATGTCATTCAGTACTTC.

The chain carries TRBV7-2 and TRBJ2-7; 13 bases agree with TRBD2. The trim removed 4 bases at V and 5 bases at J, leaving 2 bases unmatched. This CDR3 is 14 amino acids long. Germline V gene sequence: CDR1 SGHTA, CDR2 FQGNSA. The CDR3 sequence: CASSSTSGRHEQYF. The CDR3 DNA reads as TGTGCCAGCAGCTCGACTAGCGGGAGGCACGAGCAGTACTTC.

V gene TRBV18 combines with J gene TRBJ2-7; perhaps TRBD1 as D (6 bases). The CDR3 runs 17 residues. Germline values: CDR1 KGHSH, CDR2 LQKENI. Trimming stripped 2 bases from V and 0 bases from J, with 17 bases between. DNA for the CDR3: TGTGCCAGCTCACCAAACAGGGCCCCTGCACTCTCCTACGAGCAGTACTTC. Its translation: CASSPNRAPALSYEQYF. The full variable domain, rest sourced from reference TRBV18 and TRBJ2-7, is NAGVMQNPRHLVRRRGQEARLRCSPMKGHSHVYWYRQLPEEGLKFMVYLQKENIIDESGMPKERFSAEFPKEGPSILRIQQVVRGDSAAYFCASSPNRAPALSYEQYFGPGTRLTVT.

The V and J genes are TRBV7-8 and TRBJ2-3, with a weak D call TRBD1 (5 bases). Trimming pared 5 bases from V and 5 bases from J, leaving 17 bases between. Germline loops: CDR1 SGHVS, CDR2 FQNEAQ. The CDR3 has 15 amino acids. Here the CDR3 reads CASSISLGPGDTQYF. For the CDR3, the DNA is TGTGCCAGCAGCATAAGCTTGGGGCCCGGAGATACGCAGTATTTT.

The rearrangement links TRBV30 to TRBJ1-5; TRBD1 aligns across 9 bases. Germline V gene lookup returns CDR1 GTSNPN and CDR2 SVGIG (reference sequence). V shed 3 bases, J shed 7 bases, and the junction held 4 bases outside the gene matches. The CDR3 has 13 amino acids. The CDR3 spells CAWSVDRGQPQHF. CDR3 nucleotides: TGTGCCTGGAGCGTTGACAGGGGGCAGCCCCAGCATTTT.

This chain connects TRBV5-1 to TRBJ2-2, with 8 bases that match TRBD2. CDR3 size: 16 residues. The V segment lost 2 bases and the J segment 1 base; nucleotides outside the gene matches: 4. Germline CDR1 reads SGHRS; CDR2 reads YFSETQ. The CDR3 bases are TGCGCCAGCAGCTTTCGAGCGGGAGTGAACACCGGGGAGCTGTTTTTT. It encodes CASSFRAGVNTGELFF.